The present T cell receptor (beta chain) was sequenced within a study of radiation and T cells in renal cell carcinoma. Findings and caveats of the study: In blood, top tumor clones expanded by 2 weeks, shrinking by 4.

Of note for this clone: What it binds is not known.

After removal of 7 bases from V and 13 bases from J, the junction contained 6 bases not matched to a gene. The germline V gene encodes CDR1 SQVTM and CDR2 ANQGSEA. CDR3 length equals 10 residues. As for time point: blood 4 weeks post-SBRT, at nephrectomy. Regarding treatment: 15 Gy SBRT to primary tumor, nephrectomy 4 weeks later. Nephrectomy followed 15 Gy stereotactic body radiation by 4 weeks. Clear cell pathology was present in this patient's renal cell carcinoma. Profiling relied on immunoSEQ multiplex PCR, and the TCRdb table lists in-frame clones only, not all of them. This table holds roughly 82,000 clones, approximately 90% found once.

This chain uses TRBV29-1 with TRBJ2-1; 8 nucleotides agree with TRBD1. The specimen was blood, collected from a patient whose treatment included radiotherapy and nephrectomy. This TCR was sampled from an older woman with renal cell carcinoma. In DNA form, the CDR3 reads TGCAGCGCTCTTGGACAGGGCCAGTTCTTC. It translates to CSALGQGQFF.